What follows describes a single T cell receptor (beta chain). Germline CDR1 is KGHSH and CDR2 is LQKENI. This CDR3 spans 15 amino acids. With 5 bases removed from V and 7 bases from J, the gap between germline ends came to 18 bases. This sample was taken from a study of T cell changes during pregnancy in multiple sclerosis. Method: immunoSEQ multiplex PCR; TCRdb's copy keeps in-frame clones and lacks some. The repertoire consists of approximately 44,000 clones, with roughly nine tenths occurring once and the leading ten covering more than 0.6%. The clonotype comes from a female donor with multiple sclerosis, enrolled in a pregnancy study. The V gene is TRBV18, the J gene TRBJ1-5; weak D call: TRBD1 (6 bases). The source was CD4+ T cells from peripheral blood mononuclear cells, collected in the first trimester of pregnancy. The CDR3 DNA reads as TGTGCCAGCTCAGCGACGCAACAGGGTCTCCAGCCCCAGCATTTT. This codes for CASSATQQGLQPQHF.